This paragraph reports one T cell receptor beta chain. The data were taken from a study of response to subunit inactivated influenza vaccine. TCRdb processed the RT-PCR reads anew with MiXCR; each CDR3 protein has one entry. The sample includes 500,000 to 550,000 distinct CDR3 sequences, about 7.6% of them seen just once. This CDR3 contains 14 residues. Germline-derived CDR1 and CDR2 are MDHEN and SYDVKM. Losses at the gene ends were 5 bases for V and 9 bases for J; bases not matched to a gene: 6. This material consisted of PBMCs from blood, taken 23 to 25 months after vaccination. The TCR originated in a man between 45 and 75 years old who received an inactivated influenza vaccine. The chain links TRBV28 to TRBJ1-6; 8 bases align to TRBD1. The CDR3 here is CASSPGQGPSPLHF. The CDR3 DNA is TGTGCCAGCAGTCCTGGACAGGGACCTTCACCCCTCCACTTT.